Listed below are T cell receptor beta chains from one sample, sequenced in a study of control samples from healthy donors and cancer patients. TCRdb's copy holds only in-frame clones and misses some; the assay was immunoSEQ multiplex PCR. This sample has about 130,000 clones, with over 80% found just once. The specimen sequenced was PBMCs. All receptors come from a man older than 75 with head and neck cancer. Each CDR3 is given with its conserved first and last residue. A D gene is named only where the DNA matches it firmly. Clone size is given for some rows only: seen once, a few or many times, or a class if the clone is expanded.

TRBJ1-3 . TRBD1 TRBV5-4 CASSLDRGDTIYF TGTGCCAGCAGCTTGGACAGGGGTGACACCATATATTTT
TRBJ1-6 few TRBD1 TRBV6-2/TRBV6-3 CASSYPPGTVSSYNSPLHF TGTGCCAGCAGTTACCCTCCAGGGACAGTAAGCTCCTATAATTCACCCCTCCACTTT
TRBJ1-1 . . TRBV7-9 CASSYLGGARGTEAFF TGTGCCAGCAGTTACCTAGGGGGGGCAAGAGGGACTGAAGCTTTCTTT
TRBJ2-3 . TRBD1 TRBV5-1 CASSLTPDRATDTQYF TGCGCCAGCAGCTTGACCCCCGACAGGGCCACAGATACGCAGTATTTT
TRBJ2-3 . TRBD2 TRBV7-9 CASSLGTSGRVTDTQYF TGTGCCAGCAGCCTCGGGACTAGCGGGAGGGTCACAGATACGCAGTATTTT
TRBJ2-7 . TRBD1 TRBV7-2 CASSPDRGRGEQYF TGTGCCAGCAGCCCAGACAGGGGGCGCGGAGAGCAGTACTTC
TRBJ1-4 . . TRBV11-2 CASSFRSGTNEKLFF TGTGCCAGCAGCTTTCGTTCAGGAACTAATGAAAAACTGTTTTTT
TRBJ2-5 . TRBD1 TRBV30 CAWSHRGPETQYF TGTGCCTGGAGTCACAGGGGGCCCGAGACCCAGTACTTC
TRBJ2-7 . TRBD1 TRBV5-1 CASSFRDRVDEQYF TGCGCCAGCAGCTTCAGGGACAGGGTGGACGAGCAGTACTTC
TRBJ2-7 . TRBD2 TRBV2 CASRVGGDEQYF TGTGCCAGCAGGGTGGGAGGGGACGAGCAGTACTTC
TRBJ1-1 . . TRBV28 CASSPGGRSDTEAFF TGTGCCAGCAGTCCTGGGGGGAGGAGTGACACTGAAGCTTTCTTT
TRBJ1-1 . . TRBV7-9 CASSLQGGDLEAFF TGTGCCAGCAGCTTACAGGGAGGGGATTTGGAAGCTTTCTTT
TRBJ2-7 . TRBD1 TRBV5-1 CASSPGQAISYEQYF TGCGCCAGCAGCCCCGGACAGGCTATCTCCTACGAGCAGTACTTC
TRBJ2-2 once . TRBV2 CASSSYFPGELFF TGTGCCAGCAGTTCTTACTTTCCCGGGGAGCTGTTTTTT
TRBJ2-1 . TRBD2 TRBV10-3 CAIRASGTPSNEQFF TGTGCCATCAGGGCTAGCGGGACCCCATCCAATGAGCAGTTCTTC
TRBJ2-5 . . TRBV7-2 CASSLEPPETQYF TGTGCCAGCAGCTTAGAACCCCCTGAGACCCAGTACTTC
TRBJ1-2 . . TRBV5-1 CASCREGQSYGYTF TGCGCCAGCTGCCGTGAAGGACAGAGCTATGGCTACACCTTC
TRBJ2-1 . . TRBV5-1 CASSFSGAGGYNEQFF TGCGCCAGCAGCTTCTCCGGAGCGGGTGGCTACAATGAGCAGTTCTTC
TRBJ2-1 . TRBD2 TRBV12-5 CASGPSSGGYNEQFF TGTGCTAGTGGACCCTCTAGCGGGGGGTACAATGAGCAGTTCTTC
TRBJ1-2 . . TRBV12-3/TRBV12-4 CASSLLAGYGYTF TGTGCCAGCAGCCTTTTAGCGGGCTATGGCTACACCTTC
TRBJ1-5 . TRBD1 TRBV5-1 CASSLEQGTGPQHF TGCGCCAGCAGCTTAGAACAGGGGACCGGGCCCCAGCATTTT
TRBJ1-5 . . TRBV24-1 CATSDAANQPQHF TGTGCCACCAGTGATGCGGCCAATCAGCCCCAGCATTTT
TRBJ2-2 . TRBD1 TRBV2 CASSGGTGGYTGELFF TGTGCCAGCAGTGGGGGGACAGGGGGATACACCGGGGAGCTGTTTTTT
TRBJ1-2 . . TRBV5-1 CASSFLERGYGYTF TGCGCCAGCAGCTTCCTAGAGCGGGGCTATGGCTACACCTTC
TRBJ2-1 . . TRBV19 CASRDFAYTYNEQFF TGTGCCAGTAGAGACTTTGCCTATACTTACAATGAGCAGTTCTTC
TRBJ2-5 . TRBD1 TRBV29-1 CSVERGQGVGFETQYF TGCAGCGTTGAACGGGGACAGGGAGTCGGATTTGAGACCCAGTACTTC
TRBJ2-7 . TRBD2 TRBV7-2 CASSSGLAGAEEQYF TGTGCCAGCAGCTCCGGACTAGCGGGGGCGGAAGAGCAGTACTTC